These 29 T cell receptor beta chains came from one sample sequenced in a study of cytomegalovirus exposure and HLA in healthy donors. The PCR contained 60 Vbeta and 13 Jbeta primers. The protocol was immunoSEQ multiplex PCR, while the TCRdb copy is restricted to in-frame clones and leaves out a portion. The profile covers 150,000 to 200,000 clones, with roughly four fifths appearing a single time and 4.1% taken by the ten largest. Source material: PBMCs. The receptors were gathered from a middle-aged man in good health and CMV-seropositive.

This chain uses TRBV28 with TRBJ1-1, with a weak D call TRBD1 (6 bases). Germline-derived CDR1 and CDR2 are MDHEN and SYDVKM. Between the trimmed V and J ends, which lost 3 bases and 1 base, there was a span of 9 bases. The CDR3 loop spans 14 amino acids. CDR3 nucleotide sequence: TGTGCCAGCAGTTTGGGGACAAGGAACACTGAAGCTTTCTTT. It codes for CASSLGTRNTEAFF.

The chain recombines TRBV7-3 with TRBJ2-3; D gene unclear. CDR1 SGHTA and CDR2 FQGTGA come from the germline V gene. CDR3 length: 13 residues. The V gene lost 5 bases and the J gene lost 5 bases, with 11 bases spanning the gap. The CDR3 nucleotides read TGTGCCAGCAGCCTACGCCCGTTAGATACGCAGTATTTT. Its translation is CASSLRPLDTQYF.

CDR3 coding DNA: TGTGCCAGCAGCTTGATGGGAGGGAGACAAGAGACCCAGTACTTC. Its protein product is CASSLMGGRQETQYF. The chain has TRBV5-4 and TRBJ2-5, with 7 bases lining up with TRBD2. Germline loops: CDR1 SGHNT, CDR2 YYREEE (reference sequence). V was pared by 1 base and J by 2 bases, with 5 bases of the junction left unmatched. The CDR3 extends over 15 amino acids.

On this clone itself: Germline is not matched at one junction end, which may reflect a read error. The chain couples TRBV19 to TRBJ1-3; tentative D call: TRBD1 (6 bases). Germline CDR1 LNHDA, CDR2 SQIVND (reference sequence). This CDR3 is 15 amino acids long. The CDR3 loop is CASTIKDSSGNTIYF. The CDR3 DNA sequence: TGTGCCAGTACTATAAAGGACAGCTCTGGAAACACCATATATTTT.

The count of this clone is one. J is TRBJ2-3 and V is TRBV28; 10 bases are shared with TRBD2. From germline, CDR1 is MDHEN and CDR2 SYDVKM. There are 16 residues in the CDR3. The junction had 7 bases not matched to a gene; V was cut back by 6 bases and J by 1 base. CDR3 region: CASSPLAGVGTDTQYF. In nucleotides, the CDR3 is TGTGCCAGCAGCCCTCTAGCGGGAGTTGGCACAGATACGCAGTATTTT. Using reference TRBV28 and TRBJ2-3 for the parts outside the CDR3, the full variable domain is DVKVTQSSRYLVKRTGEKVFLECVQDMDHENMFWYRQDPGLGLRLIYFSYDVKMKEKGDIPEGYSVSREKKERFSLILESASTNQTSMYLCASSPLAGVGTDTQYFGPGTRLTVL.

This clone appeared a few times. V gene TRBV11-1 combines with J gene TRBJ1-1; D call uncertain. Germline CDR1 reads SGHAT; CDR2 reads FQDESV (reference sequence). Trimming removed 3 bases from V and 3 bases from J, with 11 bases in between. The CDR3 totals 14 residues. The CDR3 spells CASSFRRLDTEAFF. DNA for the CDR3: TGTGCCAGCAGCTTCCGCAGGCTGGACACTGAAGCTTTCTTT.

V gene TRBV29-1 combines with J gene TRBJ2-1, with 10 bases matching TRBD2. The J segment lost 12 bases and the V segment lost 2 bases, leaving 7 bases of the junction unmatched. Germline CDR1 SQVTM, CDR2 ANQGSEA. There are 13 residues in the CDR3. The CDR3 sequence: CSVEWLAGGGQFF. The CDR3 DNA reads as TGCAGCGTTGAATGGTTAGCGGGAGGCGGGCAGTTCTTC.

The chain links TRBV7-3 to TRBJ2-2; perhaps TRBD2 as D (6 bases). This CDR3 is 18 amino acids long. V was clipped by 4 bases and J by 1 base, with 19 bases between them. In germline, CDR1 is SGHTA, CDR2 FQGTGA. This chain's CDR3 is CASSSSSRLELNTGELFF. For the CDR3, the DNA is TGTGCCAGCAGCTCCTCCTCTAGACTAGAATTGAACACCGGGGAGCTGTTTTTT.

This clone has just one count. The chain recombines TRBV28 with TRBJ1-4; D gene ambiguous. Germline loops: CDR1 MDHEN, CDR2 SYDVKM. The ends were cut back, 3 bases at V and 8 bases at J, with 19 bases in the middle. This CDR3 is built from 16 residues. CDR3 sequence (DNA): TGTGCCAGCAGTTTCCGACGTCTTTTCCGAGGAGAAAAACTGTTTTTT. Translated: CASSFRRLFRGEKLFF.

The genes are TRBV19 and TRBJ1-2, with D uncertain. Trimming removed 6 bases at V and 4 bases at J, with 12 bases between. The germline gives CDR1 LNHDA, CDR2 SQIVND (reference sequence). This CDR3 has 13 residues. The CDR3 bases are TGTGCCAGTAGCCAAGGACTGCCCTATGGCTACACCTTC. Residues: CASSQGLPYGYTF.

The chain recombines TRBV28 with TRBJ1-6; D ambiguous. In germline, CDR1 is MDHEN, CDR2 SYDVKM. Deletions cut 6 bases from V and 6 bases from J, with 9 bases between. The CDR3 sequence is 13 residues long. For the CDR3, the DNA is TGTGCCAGCAGGCGGGGTCCTAATTCACCCCTCCACTTT. Its protein is CASRRGPNSPLHF.

The chain employs TRBV28 and TRBJ2-5, with D tentatively TRBD2 (6 bases). Germline values: CDR1 MDHEN, CDR2 SYDVKM. This CDR3 comprises 14 residues. Trimming took off 5 bases at V and 0 bases at J, with 10 bases between the two ends. Here the CDR3 DNA reads TGTGCCAGCAGTGGGAGGAGGAACCAAGAGACCCAGTACTTC. This codes for CASSGRRNQETQYF.

The chain joins TRBV4-3 to TRBJ2-3; D perhaps matches TRBD1 (5 bases). The CDR3 has 16 amino acids. The V end lost 0 bases, the J end lost 2 bases, and 12 bases lay between the germline ends. CDR1 is LGHNA and CDR2 is YSLEER in the germline V gene. The CDR3 reads CASSQDQGTFTDTQYF. CDR3 nucleotide sequence: TGCGCCAGCAGCCAAGACCAGGGAACATTCACAGATACGCAGTATTTT.

The gene calls are TRBV19 and TRBJ1-2; D gene ambiguous. CDR3 length equals 14 residues. Between the trimmed V and J ends, which lost 3 bases and 4 bases, there was a span of 12 bases. The germline V gene has CDR1 LNHDA and CDR2 SQIVND (reference sequence). Here the CDR3 DNA reads TGTGCCAGTAGTATGGTACAAGAATTCTATGGCTACACCTTC. It codes for CASSMVQEFYGYTF.

The V and J genes are TRBV9 and TRBJ2-3; the D gene is possibly TRBD1 (5 bases). CDR3 length: 15 residues. Trimming removed 0 bases from V and 5 bases from J, with 13 bases in between. Germline values: CDR1 SGDLS, CDR2 YYNGEE. This CDR3 is CASSVGGQGIDTQYF. DNA for the CDR3: TGTGCCAGCAGCGTAGGTGGTCAGGGAATAGATACGCAGTATTTT. Supplemented by reference TRBV9 and TRBJ2-3, the full variable domain reads DSGVTQTPKHLITATGQRVTLRCSPRSGDLSVYWYQQSLDQGLQFLIQYYNGEERAKGNILERFSAQQFPDLHSELNLSSLELGDSALYFCASSVGGQGIDTQYFGPGTRLTVL.

The CDR3 loop reads CASSAGLAHNEQFF. As DNA, the CDR3 is TGTGCCAGCAGTGCGGGACTAGCGCACAATGAGCAGTTCTTC. The V gene is TRBV2, the J gene TRBJ2-1; the match to TRBD2 covers 10 bases. The CDR3 loop spans 14 amino acids. Trimming took 4 bases from V and 5 from J; bases not matched to a gene: 2. Germline CDR1 is SNHLY and CDR2 is FYNNEI.

The V gene is TRBV18, the J gene TRBJ1-1; D is unresolved. Looked up from germline, CDR1 is KGHSH and CDR2 is LQKENI. Trimming stripped 1 base from V and 4 bases from J, with 10 bases between. This CDR3 has 14 amino acids. The CDR3 DNA follows: TGTGCCAGCTCACCACAGGGAGCCTCCACTGAAGCTTTCTTT. As protein: CASSPQGASTEAFF.

The V call is TRBV4-3, the J call TRBJ1-1; D call uncertain. The CDR3 extends over 15 amino acids. CDR1 and CDR2 from the germline V gene are LGHNA and YSLEER. The V end was cut by 0 bases, the J end by 1 base, with 9 bases between. CDR3 sequence: CASSQDGRPNTEAFF. CDR3 bases: TGCGCCAGCAGCCAAGATGGGAGACCGAACACTGAAGCTTTCTTT.

The J gene is TRBJ2-5, the V gene TRBV7-9; D ambiguous. The ends were cut back, 1 base at V and 5 bases at J, with 8 bases in the middle. This CDR3 contains 13 residues. Germline CDR1 and CDR2: SEHNR and FQNEAQ (reference sequence). CDR3 nucleotides: TGTGCCAGCAGCTTAGTACGTCGGGAGACCCAGTACTTC. It specifies CASSLVRRETQYF.

This chain uses TRBV2 with TRBJ1-1; D is unresolved. The CDR3 extends over 10 amino acids. V lost 4 bases, J lost 7 bases, and 4 bases lay in between. Germline V gene sequence: CDR1 SNHLY, CDR2 FYNNEI. Here the CDR3 DNA reads TGTGCCAGCAGTGTAATTGAAGCTTTCTTT. Protein product: CASSVIEAFF.

The chain is built from TRBV27 and TRBJ1-2, with TRBD1 matching 7 bases. The V and J ends lost 5 bases and 1 base, in that order; junction bases with no gene match: 16. The CDR3 runs to 18 residues. The V gene's germline CDR1 is MNHEY and CDR2 SMNVEV (reference sequence). This chain's CDR3 is CASSPYRQGKGDNYGYTF. The CDR3 bases are TGTGCCAGCAGTCCGTACCGACAGGGCAAGGGAGATAACTATGGCTACACCTTC.

The chain recombines TRBV5-4 with TRBJ1-1; 7 bases map to TRBD1. CDR3 length: 14 amino acids. V lost 5 bases to trimming and J lost 1 base; unmatched junction nucleotides: 5. CDR1 is SGHNT, CDR2 YYREEE, per germline (reference sequence). CDR3 residues: CASRTDRTNTEAFF. CDR3 sequence (DNA): TGTGCCAGCAGAACGGACAGGACGAACACTGAAGCTTTCTTT. Looking up the rest from reference TRBV5-4 and TRBJ1-1 gives the full variable domain: ETGVTQSPTHLIKTRGQQVTLRCSSQSGHNTVSWYQQALGQGPQFIFQYYREEENGRGNFPPRFSGLQFPNYSSELNVNALELDDSALYLCASRTDRTNTEAFFGQGTRLTVV.

The V gene is TRBV21-1, the J gene TRBJ1-1; the listed D gene, TRBD1, was not tested against the DNA. TRBV21-1 is a known pseudogene. The length of the CDR3 is 17 residues. Here the CDR3 DNA reads TGTGCCAGCAGCAAAGTTCCCCACAGGGGGCGGGGGACTGAAGCTTTCTTT. This gives the protein CASSKVPHRGRGTEAFF.

The CDR3 protein is CSAQGNTEAFF. CDR3 coding DNA: TGCAGTGCGCAGGGGAACACTGAAGCTTTCTTT. This rearrangement joins TRBV20-1 to TRBJ1-1; D is perhaps TRBD1 (5 bases). The CDR3 has 11 residues. Trimming shortened V by 6 bases and J by 1 base, and 6 bases separated the two germline ends. CDR1 DFQATT and CDR2 SNEGSKA come from the germline V gene (reference sequence).

This rearrangement joins TRBV7-7 to TRBJ2-7, with D maybe TRBD1 (6 bases). This CDR3 spans 13 amino acids. Trimming pared 6 bases from V and 5 bases from J, leaving 14 bases between. Per the germline V gene, CDR1 is SSHAT and CDR2 is FNYEAQ (reference sequence). The CDR3 nucleotides are TGTGCCAGCAGAGGACAGCCTGAGAACGAGCAGTACTTC. Translating it yields CASRGQPENEQYF.

The chain couples TRBV6-1 to TRBJ2-2; 10 nucleotides agree with TRBD2. Trimming took 2 bases from V and 6 from J; bases not matched to a gene: 9. The CDR3 covers 17 residues. Germline loops: CDR1 MNHNS, CDR2 SASEGT. CDR3 sequence: CASSEQREGLLAGELFF. The CDR3 nucleotides read TGTGCCAGCAGTGAACAGCGGGAGGGCCTTCTCGCCGGGGAGCTGTTTTTT.

The chain joins TRBV7-3 to TRBJ2-3; possible D gene TRBD1, 5 bases. V was pared by 5 bases and J by 2 bases, with 14 bases between. Germline CDR1 reads SGHTA; CDR2 reads FQGTGA. The CDR3 extends over 15 amino acids. CDR3 nucleotide sequence: TGTGCCAGCAGCAAGGAAGGCAGGGCCACAGATACGCAGTATTTT. Protein product: CASSKEGRATDTQYF.

The table lists this clone with a count of one. V gene TRBV5-1 combines with J gene TRBJ2-6, with D uncertain. V was cut by 7 bases and J by 1 base, with 9 bases left in between. Germline V lookup: CDR1 SGHRS, CDR2 YFSETQ. This CDR3 contains 14 residues. CDR3 DNA sequence: TGCGCCAGCGGGCCCCAATCTGGGGCCAACGTCCTGACTTTC. Protein product: CASGPQSGANVLTF.

The chain's CDR3 is CASSLGTGANQPQHF. The CDR3 nucleotides are TGTGCCAGCAGTTTGGGGACAGGAGCGAATCAGCCCCAGCATTTT. The J gene is TRBJ1-5, the V gene TRBV27, with 8 bases lining up with TRBD1. The CDR3 spans 15 residues. The germline V gene encodes CDR1 MNHEY and CDR2 SMNVEV (reference sequence). J lost 4 bases, V lost 3 bases, and 5 bases had no gene match.